The source of this T cell receptor beta chain is a study of T-cell reconstitution after alpha-beta-depleted transplantation in children. Germline CDR1 reads LNHNV; CDR2 reads YYDKDF (reference sequence). V was trimmed by 4 bases and J by 1 base, leaving 11 bases between them. The CDR3 covers 16 residues. For TCRbeta, the library was prepared with unique molecular identifiers. TCRdb fed the PCR reads into MiXCR, producing one record per CDR3 protein. The table records some 530,000 distinct CDR3 sequences, around 13% of them present only once. Sample: PBMCs from the stem cell graft donor, taken from the stem cell graft. The clonotype was recovered from a human donor who donated a stem cell graft to a child with combined immunodeficiency. The chain couples TRBV15 to TRBJ2-6, with D perhaps TRBD1 (6 bases). CDR3 nucleotide sequence: TGTGCCACCAGCAAGCCTAGGGGGTCTGGGGCCAACGTCCTGACTTTC. As protein: CATSKPRGSGANVLTF.